A single sample is the source of the 4 T cell receptor beta chains below, sequenced in a study of cytomegalovirus exposure and HLA in healthy donors. Researchers ran the PCR with 60 Vbeta and 13 Jbeta primers. This table comes from immunoSEQ multiplex PCR, and its TCRdb copy is limited to in-frame clones, with some not included. The sample lists under 150,000 clones, approximately 80% seen once, with about 0.71% in the top ten. Sequencing used PBMCs. The receptor source for this set is a man younger than 30 in good health and CMV-seronegative.

The V and J genes are TRBV6-1 and TRBJ2-3; 10 nucleotides align to TRBD1. The CDR3 runs to 14 residues. J was trimmed by 7 bases and V by 8 bases; bases with no gene match: 9. Germline V gene lookup returns CDR1 MNHNS and CDR2 SASEGT. In DNA, the CDR3 is TGTGCCAGCCCCCGACAGGGGGCTAGGAATACGCAGTATTTT. It is translated as CASPRQGARNTQYF.

A few counts support this clone. This rearrangement joins TRBV30 to TRBJ1-1; the D is unclear. The germline gives CDR1 GTSNPN, CDR2 SVGIG (reference sequence). The germline V and J ends were trimmed by 4 bases and 0 bases, with 9 bases remaining between them. The CDR3 is 13 amino acids. The CDR3 loop reads CAWNGLMNTEAFF. The DNA of the CDR3 is TGTGCCTGGAACGGGTTAATGAACACTGAAGCTTTCTTT.

The chain carries TRBV12-2 and TRBJ1-5; the table's TRBD1 call for D was not verified on the DNA. TRBV12-2 is reported as a pseudogene. The CDR3 is 19 residues long. CDR3 nucleotides: TGTGCAAGTCGCTTATCTAAACAGGGGGCCGAACCTAGCAATCAGCCCCAGCATTTT. Translating gives CASRLSKQGAEPSNQPQHF.

The chain carries TRBV11-2 and TRBJ1-5, with D perhaps matching TRBD1 (5 bases). This CDR3 comprises 16 residues. The germline gives CDR1 SGHAT, CDR2 FQNNGV. Trimming left V 2 bases short and J 4 bases short, with 15 bases between. The CDR3 sequence: CASSLRGVGSNQPQHF. The CDR3 DNA is TGTGCCAGCAGCTTAAGGGGTGTAGGATCGAATCAGCCCCAGCATTTT.